This T cell receptor beta chain was identified during a study of T cell responses to AZD1222 COVID-19 vaccine. TCRdb keeps only in-frame clones here, not all; method: immunoSEQ multiplex PCR. The profile shows around 110,000 clones, about 92% of them singletons. Notes on the study in general: Unmutated variant regions are reportedly the target of nearly half of TCRs that are spike-specific. At study baseline, merely five or six AZD1222 recipients were seropositive. An increase in Spike-specific TCR breadth and depth was observed after two AZD1222 doses. Possibly, clonal diversity was underestimated; donors were largely white British and included more females.

Between the trimmed V and J ends, which lost 4 bases and 8 bases, there was a span of 14 bases. The germline CDR1 and CDR2 sequences are SGHAT and FQNNGV. The CDR3 is 13 amino acids. A note on this clone: Its specificity is unknown.

Source: peripheral blood, taken on day 0 of AZD1222 vaccination. V gene TRBV11-2 combines with J gene TRBJ1-1; D not certain. This sequence was found in an adult in good health. The CDR3 DNA reads as TGTGCCAGCAGCTATAACAGAGGCCAAGAAGCTTTCTTT. Translation gives CASSYNRGQEAFF.